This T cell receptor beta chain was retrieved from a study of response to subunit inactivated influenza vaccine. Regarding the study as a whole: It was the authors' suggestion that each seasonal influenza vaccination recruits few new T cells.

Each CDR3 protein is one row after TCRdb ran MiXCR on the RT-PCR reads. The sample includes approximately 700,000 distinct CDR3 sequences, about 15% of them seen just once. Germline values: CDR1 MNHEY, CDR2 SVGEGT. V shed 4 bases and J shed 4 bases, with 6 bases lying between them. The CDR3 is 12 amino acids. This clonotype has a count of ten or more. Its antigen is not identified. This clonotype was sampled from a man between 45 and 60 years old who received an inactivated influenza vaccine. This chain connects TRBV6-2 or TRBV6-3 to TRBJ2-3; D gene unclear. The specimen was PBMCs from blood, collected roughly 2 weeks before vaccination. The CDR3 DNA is TGTGCCAGCAGTTCTTTTTCAGATACGCAGTATTTT. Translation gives CASSSFSDTQYF.